This T cell receptor (beta chain) came from a study of blood T cells in healthy people across ages. With V trimmed by 6 bases and J by 8 bases, 8 bases remained unmatched. From germline, CDR1 is SGHNT and CDR2 YENEEA. CDR3 size: 14 residues. Through a sample-barcoded 5' primer and a J-beta primer mix, a second PCR was run for roughly 6 to 12 cycles. TCRdb itself ran the 5' RACE reads through MiXCR, one entry per CDR3 protein. The data contain some 760,000 distinct CDR3 sequences, 20% to 25% of them singletons. The authors drew around 9.3 milliliters of peripheral blood from each donor. Isolation per sample recovered at least 6.5 million PBMCs. The total RNA that was extracted per sample amounted to at least 5 micrograms. These sequences were also reported in another study, on T cells of mothers and their children. That work states: Thymic selection molds TCR recombination products alike in related and unrelated pairs.

The chain joins TRBV11-3 to TRBJ2-3, with TRBD1 identical over 10 bases. The sample taken for sequencing was blood. The clonotype originates from a boy under 18 in good health. The CDR3 loop is CASSTRDRGLTQYF. DNA of the CDR3: TGTGCCAGCAGTACCCGGGACAGGGGCCTTACGCAGTATTTT.